This passage covers 5 T cell receptor beta chains from one sample sequenced in a study of cytomegalovirus exposure and HLA in healthy donors. PCR primers comprised 60 Vbeta and 13 Jbeta primers. Method: immunoSEQ multiplex PCR; TCRdb's copy keeps in-frame clones and lacks some. This table lists roughly 140,000 clones. Input material: PBMCs. All receptors come from a male donor in good health and CMV-seronegative.

The DNA for the CDR3 is TGTGCCAGCAGTTATGGGCTAGCGGGATCCAATGAGCAGTTCTTC. This sequence encodes CASSYGLAGSNEQFF. The V and J genes are TRBV6-5 and TRBJ2-1, with 9 positions matching TRBD2. Trimming at V came to 3 bases and at J to 6 bases, leaving 6 bases not matched to a gene. The germline CDR1 and CDR2 sequences are MNHEY and SVGAGI. This CDR3 is 15 amino acids long.

The chain uses TRBV30 and TRBJ1-4; D unresolved. This CDR3 is 18 amino acids long. In germline, CDR1 is GTSNPN, CDR2 SVGIG (reference sequence). The V gene lost 1 base and the J gene lost 6 bases, with 24 bases spanning the gap. CDR3 region: CAWSGEVGVGSLDEKLFF. In nucleotides, the CDR3 is TGTGCCTGGAGTGGGGAGGTTGGGGTAGGGAGCCTAGATGAAAAACTGTTTTTT.

The V call is TRBV11-3, the J call TRBJ2-5; D might be TRBD1 (6 bases). The end of the DNA fits TRBJ2-7 better, so the J call may be wrong. Germline loops: CDR1 SGHNT, CDR2 YENEEA. CDR3 size: 14 residues. This CDR3 reads CASSLGSGDYEQYF. As DNA, the CDR3 is TGTGCCAGCAGCTTAGGGTCAGGGGACTACGAGCAGTACTTC.

The DNA for the CDR3 is TGTGCCAGCAGCTTCGGGACAGGGGGCCGGGGGAACACTGAAGCTTTCTTT. Its translation is CASSFGTGGRGNTEAFF. The chain joins TRBV11-2 to TRBJ1-1, with TRBD1 identical over 12 bases. Germline V gene lookup returns CDR1 SGHAT and CDR2 FQNNGV. V lost 3 bases to trimming and J lost 1 base; unmatched junction nucleotides: 6. The CDR3 spans 17 residues.

This chain joins TRBV28 and TRBJ2-2; 11 bases align to TRBD2. The CDR3 spans 15 residues. J gave up 5 bases and V 4 bases, and 3 bases lay outside the gene matches. Germline-derived CDR1 and CDR2 are MDHEN and SYDVKM. The CDR3 DNA sequence: TGTGCCAGCAGTTCGCTAGCGGGGGGAACCGGGGAGCTGTTTTTT. Encoded protein: CASSSLAGGTGELFF.